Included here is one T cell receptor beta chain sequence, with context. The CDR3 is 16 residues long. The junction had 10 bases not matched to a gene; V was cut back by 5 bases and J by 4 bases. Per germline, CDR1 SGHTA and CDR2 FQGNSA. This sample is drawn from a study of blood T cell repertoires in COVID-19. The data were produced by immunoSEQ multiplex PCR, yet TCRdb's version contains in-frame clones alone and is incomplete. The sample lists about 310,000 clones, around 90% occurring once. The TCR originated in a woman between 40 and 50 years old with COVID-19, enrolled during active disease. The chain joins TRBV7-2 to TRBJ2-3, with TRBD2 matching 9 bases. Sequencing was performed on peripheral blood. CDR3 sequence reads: CASSPVRVAGADTQYF. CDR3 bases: TGTGCCAGCAGCCCAGTCCGGGTAGCGGGAGCAGATACGCAGTATTTT.